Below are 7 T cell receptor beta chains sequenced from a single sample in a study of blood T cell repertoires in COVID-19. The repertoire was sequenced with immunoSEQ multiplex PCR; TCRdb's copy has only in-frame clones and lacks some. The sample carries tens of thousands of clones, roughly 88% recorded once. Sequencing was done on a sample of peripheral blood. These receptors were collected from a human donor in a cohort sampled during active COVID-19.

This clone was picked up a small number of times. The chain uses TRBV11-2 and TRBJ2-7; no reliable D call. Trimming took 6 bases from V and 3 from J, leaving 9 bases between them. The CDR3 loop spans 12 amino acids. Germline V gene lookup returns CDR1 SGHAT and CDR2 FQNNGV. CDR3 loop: CASRPQHYEQYF. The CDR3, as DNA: TGTGCCAGCAGACCTCAACACTACGAGCAGTACTTC.

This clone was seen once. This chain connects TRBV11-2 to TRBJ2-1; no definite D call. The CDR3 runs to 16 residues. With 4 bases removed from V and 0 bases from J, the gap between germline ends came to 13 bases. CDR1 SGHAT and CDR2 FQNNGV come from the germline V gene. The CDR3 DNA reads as TGTGCCAGCAGCTCGACCACCAGGTTCTCCTACAATGAGCAGTTCTTC. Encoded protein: CASSSTTRFSYNEQFF.

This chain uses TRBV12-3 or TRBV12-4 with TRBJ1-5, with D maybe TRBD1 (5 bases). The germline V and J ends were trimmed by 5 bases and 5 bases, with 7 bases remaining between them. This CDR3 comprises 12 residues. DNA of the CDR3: TGTGCCAGCAGTGAAGGGGATCAGCCCCAGCATTTT. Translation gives CASSEGDQPQHF.

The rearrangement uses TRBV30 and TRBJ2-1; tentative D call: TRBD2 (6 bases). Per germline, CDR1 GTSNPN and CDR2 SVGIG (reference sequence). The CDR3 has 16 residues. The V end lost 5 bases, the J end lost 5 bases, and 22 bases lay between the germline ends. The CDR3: CAWGSPAGQSNNEQFF. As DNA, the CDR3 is TGTGCCTGGGGTTCCCCAGCGGGCCAATCAAACAATGAGCAGTTCTTC.

The CDR3 here is CASRAGNYGYTF. The CDR3 coding sequence is TGTGCCAGCCGGGCAGGGAACTATGGCTACACCTTC. V gene TRBV6-5 combines with J gene TRBJ1-2; D perhaps matches TRBD1 (5 bases). Deletions cut 8 bases from V and 2 bases from J, with 9 bases between. Germline V gives CDR1 MNHEY, CDR2 SVGAGI. The length of the CDR3 is 12 residues.

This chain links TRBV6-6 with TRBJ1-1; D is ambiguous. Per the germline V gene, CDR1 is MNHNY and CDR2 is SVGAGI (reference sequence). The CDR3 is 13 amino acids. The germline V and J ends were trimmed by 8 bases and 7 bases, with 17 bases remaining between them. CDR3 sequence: CASLLAEVGEAFF. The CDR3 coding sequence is TGTGCCAGCTTGCTGGCTGAGGTGGGTGAAGCTTTCTTT.

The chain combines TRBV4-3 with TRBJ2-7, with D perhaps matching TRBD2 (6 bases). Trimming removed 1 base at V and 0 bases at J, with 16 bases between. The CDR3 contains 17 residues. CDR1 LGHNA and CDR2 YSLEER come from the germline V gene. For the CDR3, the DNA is TGCGCCAGCAGCCAAGCTCCGTCCGGGACTTGCTCCTACGAGCAGTACTTC. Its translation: CASSQAPSGTCSYEQYF.